Presented here are 29 T cell receptor beta chains from one specimen sequenced in a study of T cell responses to AZD1222 COVID-19 vaccine. Assay used: immunoSEQ multiplex PCR; TCRdb lists only in-frame clones, some missing. Altogether more than 95,000 clones are present, more than 85% being singletons, with the ten largest covering under 3.5%. The material sequenced was peripheral blood, taken on day 0 of AZD1222 vaccination. The origin of the receptors is an adult in good health.

The chain employs TRBV7-6 and TRBJ2-2; 8 bases match TRBD2. This CDR3 is built from 17 residues. The germline gives CDR1 SGHVS, CDR2 FNYEAQ. The J segment lost 4 bases and the V segment lost 3 bases, leaving 10 bases of the junction unmatched. The CDR3 is CASSFPGGAGVTGELFF. In nucleotides, the CDR3 is TGTGCCAGCAGCTTCCCGGGCGGAGCGGGAGTCACCGGGGAGCTGTTTTTT.

The chain uses TRBV11-2 and TRBJ2-7; 7 bases align to TRBD1. This CDR3 has 15 residues. Germline trimming cut 1 base from V and 3 bases from J; bases unmatched to any gene: 6. The V gene's germline CDR1 is SGHAT and CDR2 FQNNGV. CDR3 residues: CASSLGGQTVYEQYF. Here the CDR3 DNA reads TGTGCCAGCAGCTTAGGGGGACAGACCGTCTACGAGCAGTACTTC.

V gene TRBV7-9 combines with J gene TRBJ2-3, with TRBD2 matching over 10 bases. The CDR3 length is 17 residues. CDR1 is SEHNR and CDR2 is FQNEAQ in the germline V gene (reference sequence). After removal of 11 bases from V and 3 bases from J, the junction contained 17 bases not matched to a gene. The CDR3 sequence: CAVIGGAQREGTDTQYF. DNA for the CDR3: TGTGCCGTTATTGGCGGGGCTCAGCGGGAGGGTACAGATACGCAGTATTTT.

The chain has TRBV9 and TRBJ1-2; D unclear. Looked up from germline, CDR1 is SGDLS and CDR2 is YYNGEE. The CDR3 loop spans 13 amino acids. Trimming took off 2 bases at V and 4 bases at J, with 9 bases between the two ends. Written as DNA, the CDR3 is TGTGCCAGCAGCGTGCAAGGTTTCTATGGCTACACCTTC. The encoded protein is CASSVQGFYGYTF.

V is TRBV7-9 and J is TRBJ2-1; the match to TRBD2 covers 9 bases. V gave up 4 bases and J gave up 4 bases; unmatched junction bases: 11. The CDR3 has 17 amino acids. Looked up from germline, CDR1 is SEHNR and CDR2 is FQNEAQ (reference sequence). The CDR3 region has the DNA TGTGCCAGCAGCTCCTGGCCCGGGACTAGCCCTTACAATGAGCAGTTCTTC. Protein product: CASSSWPGTSPYNEQFF.

J is TRBJ2-2 and V is TRBV10-1; 8 positions agree with TRBD2. Trimming took 2 bases from V and 7 from J; bases not matched to a gene: 12. This CDR3 has 17 residues. Per the germline V gene, CDR1 is WNHNN and CDR2 is SYGVQD (reference sequence). The CDR3 DNA sequence: TGCGCCAGCAGTGAGACAAACCCCGGGACTAGTATCGGGGAGCTGTTTTTT. Encoded protein: CASSETNPGTSIGELFF.

This rearrangement joins TRBV15 to TRBJ1-2; 9 bases fit TRBD1. The CDR3 extends over 17 amino acids. Germline CDR1 LNHNV, CDR2 YYDKDF (reference sequence). After removal of 1 base from V and 3 bases from J, the junction contained 9 bases not matched to a gene. CDR3 in amino acids: CATSRVVGTGSDYGYTF. In nucleotides, the CDR3 is TGTGCCACCAGCAGAGTTGTGGGGACAGGGTCCGACTATGGCTACACCTTC.

V gene TRBV10-2 combines with J gene TRBJ2-5, with TRBD1 matching over 7 bases. CDR3 length equals 14 residues. Germline V gene sequence: CDR1 WSHSY, CDR2 SAAADI. Trimming cost V 6 bases and J 2 bases; bases outside gene matches: 6. CDR3 region: CASRIDREQETQYF. Here the CDR3 DNA reads TGCGCCAGCAGAATAGACAGGGAACAAGAGACCCAGTACTTC.

This chain connects TRBV18 to TRBJ2-4; D is possibly TRBD1 or TRBD2 (5 bases each). V was shortened by 3 bases and J by 11 bases, with 23 bases between the two germline ends. The germline gives CDR1 KGHSH, CDR2 LQKENI. The CDR3 has 16 residues. In DNA, the CDR3 is TGTGCCAGCTCACCGATACAACTGGGGCTGGAGGAGTTTCAGTACTTC. This gives the protein CASSPIQLGLEEFQYF.

The chain combines TRBV6-5 with TRBJ2-7, with TRBD1 matching 9 bases. The germline gives CDR1 MNHEY, CDR2 SVGAGI. The CDR3 runs to 15 residues. The junction had 12 bases not matched to a gene; V was cut back by 5 bases and J by 7 bases. CDR3 sequence: CASSQRGTGSREQYF. The CDR3 DNA follows: TGTGCCAGCAGTCAGAGGGGGACAGGGTCTCGGGAGCAGTACTTC.

V is TRBV29-1 and J is TRBJ2-7; D is undetermined. Germline lookup yields CDR1 SQVTM and CDR2 ANQGSEA. Trimming took off 4 bases at V and 5 bases at J, with 9 bases between the two ends. This CDR3 comprises 11 residues. The CDR3 DNA sequence: TGCAGCGTTGTCGTTTCCCACGAGCAGTACTTC. As protein: CSVVVSHEQYF.

The rearrangement uses TRBV3-1 (or the pseudogene TRBV3-2) and TRBJ1-1; tentative D call: TRBD1 (5 bases). The CDR3 consists of 15 residues. V dropped 4 bases and J dropped 2 bases, with 14 bases sitting between them. Germline V lookup: CDR1 LGHDT, CDR2 YNNKEL (reference sequence). The CDR3 coding sequence is TGTGCCAGCAGCCCAAGGGGTAGGGGTAACACTGAAGCTTTCTTT. This gives the protein CASSPRGRGNTEAFF.

The chain couples TRBV27 to TRBJ2-7; D perhaps matches TRBD1 (5 bases). The germline V gene has CDR1 MNHEY and CDR2 SMNVEV (reference sequence). V shed 7 bases and J shed 5 bases, with 9 bases lying between them. This CDR3 is 11 amino acids long. The DNA for the CDR3 is TGTGCCAGCAAGGACATCCACGAGCAGTACTTC. Translation: CASKDIHEQYF.

The rearrangement links TRBV19 to TRBJ2-7; possible D gene TRBD1, 6 bases. Germline V CDR1 and CDR2: LNHDA, SQIVND (reference sequence). CDR3 length: 15 residues. V was cut by 5 bases and J by 4 bases, with 18 bases left in between. The CDR3 sequence is CASSEPRGMAYEQYF. The CDR3 nucleotides read TGTGCCAGTAGTGAACCCAGGGGAATGGCTTACGAGCAGTACTTC.

The gene calls are TRBV5-4 and TRBJ2-3; tentative D call: TRBD2 (6 bases). Germline CDR1 and CDR2: SGHNT and YYREEE (reference sequence). Deletions cut 1 base from V and 2 bases from J, with 11 bases between. The CDR3 sequence is 15 residues long. CDR3 DNA: TGTGCCAGCAGCTTGATAGCGGATGTCACAGATACGCAGTATTTT. Its translation is CASSLIADVTDTQYF.

A remark on this clone: The junction departs from germline at one end; a sequencing error may be responsible. The gene calls are TRBV7-7 and TRBJ2-1; 7 bases agree with TRBD1. Germline-derived CDR1 and CDR2 are SSHAT and FNYEAQ (reference sequence). The CDR3 sequence is 14 residues long. CDR3 protein: CASSLRGTAGYQFF. CDR3 bases: TGTGCTAGCAGCTTAAGAGGGACAGCAGGATATCAGTTCTTC.

V usage is TRBV10-3 and J usage is TRBJ2-2; D gene uncertain. CDR1 is ENHRY, CDR2 SYGVKD, per germline. This CDR3 is 12 amino acids long. V was cut by 2 bases and J by 3 bases, with 1 base left in between. The CDR3 DNA follows: TGTGCCATCAGTGAGGACACCGGGGAGCTGTTTTTT. This gives the protein CAISEDTGELFF.

The rearrangement uses TRBV2 and TRBJ1-4; D is unresolved. The ends were cut back, 8 bases at V and 0 bases at J, with 7 bases in the middle. Germline V lookup: CDR1 SNHLY, CDR2 FYNNEI. The CDR3 consists of 13 residues. The CDR3 protein is CASDIATNEKLFF. In DNA form, the CDR3 reads TGTGCCAGCGATATCGCAACTAATGAAAAACTGTTTTTT.

The J gene is TRBJ2-7, the V gene TRBV30; D may match TRBD1 or TRBD2 (5 bases each). The CDR3 has 13 residues. Germline V gene sequence: CDR1 GTSNPN, CDR2 SVGIG (reference sequence). Trimming pared 0 bases from V and 2 bases from J, leaving 8 bases between. In nucleotides, the CDR3 is TGTGCCTGGAGTGTACTGGGACCCTACGAGCAGTACTTC. This sequence encodes CAWSVLGPYEQYF. The variable domain in full, completed from reference TRBV30 and TRBJ2-7, reads SQTIHQWPATLVQPVGSPLSLECTVEGTSNPNLYWYRQAAGRGLQLLFYSVGIGQISSEVPQNLSASRPQDRQFILSSKKLLLSDSGFYLCAWSVLGPYEQYFGPGTRLTVT.

This chain uses TRBV6-5 with TRBJ2-1; D gene unclear. The germline V gene has CDR1 MNHEY and CDR2 SVGAGI. The CDR3 length is 13 residues. With 3 bases removed from V and 0 bases from J, the gap between germline ends came to 3 bases. Written as DNA, the CDR3 is TGTGCCAGCAGTTATAGCTCCTACAATGAGCAGTTCTTC. This translates into CASSYSSYNEQFF.

The chain links TRBV12-3 or TRBV12-4 to TRBJ2-1; D is uncertain. V gave up 3 bases and J gave up 12 bases, with 9 bases separating them. The CDR3 extends over 11 amino acids. Here the CDR3 DNA reads TGTGCCAGCAGTTTGCGGCAAGGGCAGTTCTTC. This sequence encodes CASSLRQGQFF.

This clone has only a few counts. The chain is built from TRBV11-2 and TRBJ1-2; maybe TRBD1 (5 bases). V gave up 6 bases and J gave up 12 bases, with 29 bases separating them. Germline V gene data show CDR1 as SGHAT and CDR2 as FQNNGV. The CDR3 covers 16 residues. The CDR3 DNA sequence: TGTGCCAGCAGGCTTCTCCCCGGGGGAATACCGGGGCTGGACACCTTC. Protein sequence: CASRLLPGGIPGLDTF.

This chain uses TRBV19 with TRBJ2-2; no reliable D call. The V and J ends lost 3 bases and 5 bases respectively, with 4 bases between them. The CDR3 contains 12 residues. The germline V gene has CDR1 LNHDA and CDR2 SQIVND (reference sequence). The CDR3 sequence: CASSMRTGELFF. In nucleotides, the CDR3 is TGTGCCAGTAGTATGCGAACCGGGGAGCTGTTTTTT.

V usage is TRBV7-9 and J usage is TRBJ1-2; perhaps TRBD1 as D (6 bases). Trimming removed 4 bases at V and 8 bases at J, with 11 bases between. The CDR3 covers 12 residues. Germline CDR1 and CDR2: SEHNR and FQNEAQ (reference sequence). CDR3 bases: TGTGCCAGCAGCTCCCAGGGGTCCGGCTACACCTTC. Residues: CASSSQGSGYTF.

The chain links TRBV10-3 to TRBJ1-1; D is unclear. Germline loops: CDR1 ENHRY, CDR2 SYGVKD. V was trimmed by 11 bases and J by 11 bases, leaving 12 bases between them. The CDR3 sequence is 9 residues long. CDR3 region: CAVNPGAFF. As DNA, the CDR3 is TGTGCCGTAAACCCCGGGGCTTTCTTT.

The chain couples TRBV15 to TRBJ2-5; 11 nucleotides align to TRBD2. The CDR3 spans 17 residues. The germline gives CDR1 LNHNV, CDR2 YYDKDF (reference sequence). The junction had 6 bases not matched to a gene; V was cut back by 0 bases and J by 3 bases. The CDR3 protein is CATSRDRLAGLEETQYF. The CDR3, as DNA: TGTGCCACCAGCAGAGATCGACTAGCGGGACTAGAAGAGACCCAGTACTTC.

CDR3 in amino acids: CASSTGLMNTEAFF. CDR3 DNA sequence: TGTGCCAGCTCTACGGGACTGATGAACACTGAAGCTTTCTTT. The gene calls are TRBV27 and TRBJ1-1; possible D gene TRBD1, 5 bases. The length of the CDR3 is 14 residues. CDR1 is MNHEY, CDR2 SMNVEV, per germline (reference sequence). Deletions cut 8 bases from V and 0 bases from J, with 13 bases between.

The V call is TRBV28, the J call TRBJ1-2; D perhaps matches TRBD1 (6 bases). Per the germline V gene, CDR1 is MDHEN and CDR2 is SYDVKM. The CDR3 is 16 amino acids. The V end lost 5 bases, the J end lost 0 bases, and 16 bases lay between the germline ends. The DNA for the CDR3 is TGTGCCAGCAGTCCATTCGACAGGATAACTAACTATGGCTACACCTTC. It yields the protein CASSPFDRITNYGYTF.

The chain uses TRBV5-4 and TRBJ1-2; D not resolved. The germline V gene encodes CDR1 SGHNT and CDR2 YYREEE (reference sequence). The V gene lost 4 bases and the J gene lost 6 bases, with 16 bases spanning the gap. The CDR3 runs to 14 residues. The CDR3 sequence is CASSRRAEKNGYTF. CDR3 bases: TGTGCCAGCAGCCGCCGGGCAGAGAAAAATGGCTACACCTTC. The whole variable domain, remainder taken from reference TRBV5-4 and TRBJ1-2, is ETGVTQSPTHLIKTRGQQVTLRCSSQSGHNTVSWYQQALGQGPQFIFQYYREEENGRGNFPPRFSGLQFPNYSSELNVNALELDDSALYLCASSRRAEKNGYTFGSGTRLTVV.